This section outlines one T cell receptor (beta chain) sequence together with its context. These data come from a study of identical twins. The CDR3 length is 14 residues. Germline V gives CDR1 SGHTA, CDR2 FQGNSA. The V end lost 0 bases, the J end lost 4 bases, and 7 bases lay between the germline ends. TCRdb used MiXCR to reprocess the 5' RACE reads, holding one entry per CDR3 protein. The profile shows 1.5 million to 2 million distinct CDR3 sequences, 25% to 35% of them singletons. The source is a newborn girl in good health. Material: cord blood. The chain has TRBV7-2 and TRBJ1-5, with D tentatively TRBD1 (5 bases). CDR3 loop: CASSLATVNQPQHF. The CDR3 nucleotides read TGTGCCAGCAGCTTAGCGACAGTAAATCAGCCCCAGCATTTT.